These T cell receptor beta chains were read from a single sample in a study of human T cells and chemical hapten exposure. TCRdb used MiXCR to reprocess the reads, holding one entry per CDR3 protein. The sample contains about 120,000 distinct CDR3 sequences, about 8.9% of which appear only once. The sequencing sample was made of whole blood. The receptors originated from a human donor in good health. Some clones in this sample may be carry-over from other donors' samples. CDR3s include the opening cysteine and the closing phenylalanine or tryptophan. The D gene is left open where the match is weak. Expanded clones are given a class, and other clones once, few, many or no size at all.

J,D,size,V,CDR3,DNA
TRBJ2-3,-,few,TRBV7-6,CASSQGPQDTQYF,TGTGCCAGCAGCCAGGGGCCGCAAGATACGCAGTATTTT
TRBJ2-3,TRBD2,few,TRBV2,CASSGSSGNPGTQYF,TGTGCCAGCAGTGGCTCTAGCGGGAATCCGGGTACGCAGTATTTT
TRBJ2-3,-,-,TRBV10-3,CAISEYDNGQGAQYF,TGTGCCATCAGTGAATACGACAACGGGCAGGGCGCGCAGTATTTT
TRBJ1-4,-,-,TRBV7-9,CASSSVPGEKLFF,TGTGCCAGCAGCTCAGTTCCTGGTGAAAAACTGTTTTTT
TRBJ2-2,-,-,TRBV18,CASSHYTGELFF,TGTGCCAGCTCACATTACACCGGGGAGCTGTTTTTT
TRBJ2-6,-,-,TRBV6-1,CASKAPGAGANVLTF,TGTGCCAGCAAGGCTCCAGGAGCCGGGGCCAACGTCCTGACTTTC
TRBJ2-1,-,-,TRBV30,CTGRRPNEQFF,TGCACCGGGCGGCGGCCCAATGAGCAGTTCTTC
TRBJ2-4,-,once,TRBV6-5,CASSYPFGQNIQYF,TGTGCCAGCAGTTACCCGTTCGGCCAAAACATTCAGTACTTC
TRBJ2-5,TRBD1,-,TRBV5-6,CASSLGRDRGQETQYF,TGTGCCAGCAGCTTGGGGCGGGACAGGGGGCAAGAGACCCAGTACTTC
TRBJ1-1,-,many,TRBV29-1,CSVLTDRWIFEAFF,TGCAGCGTTCTGACTGACAGGTGGATCTTTGAAGCTTTCTTT
TRBJ2-3,TRBD1,-,TRBV6-6,CASRQIDRGTDTQYF,TGTGCCAGCAGACAGATCGACAGGGGTACAGATACGCAGTATTTT
TRBJ2-7,TRBD2,many,TRBV29-1,CSVEGGFSSYEQYF,TGCAGCGTTGAGGGGGGGTTTAGCTCCTACGAGCAGTACTTC
TRBJ1-5,TRBD1,few,TRBV6-5,CASGQGGNQPQHF,TGTGCCAGCGGACAGGGTGGCAATCAGCCCCAGCATTTT
TRBJ2-3,-,many,TRBV7-9,CASSLAYGTYPSVRTDTQYF,TGTGCCAGCAGCTTAGCGTACGGGACATATCCTTCGGTGCGTACAGATACGCAGTATTTT
TRBJ2-7,-,many,TRBV5-1,CASASAPYEQYF,TGCGCCAGCGCCTCCGCTCCCTACGAGCAGTACTTC
TRBJ2-1,-,few,TRBV20-1,CSARDQSSYNEQFF,TGCAGTGCTAGAGACCAGAGCTCCTACAATGAGCAGTTCTTC
TRBJ2-2,-,-,TRBV29-1,CSVPFGTGELFF,TGCAGCGTGCCTTTTGGCACCGGGGAGCTGTTTTTT
TRBJ2-1,-,-,TRBV4-1,CASSHPRPGHSSYNEQFF,TGCGCCAGCAGCCACCCGAGGCCGGGACACAGCTCCTACAATGAGCAGTTCTTC
TRBJ1-4,TRBD1,-,TRBV7-9,CASSSLAGGADEKLFF,TGTGCCAGCAGCTCACTCGCAGGGGGCGCGGATGAAAAACTGTTTTTT
TRBJ1-2,-,many,TRBV7-2,CASSLGGANYGYTF,TGTGCCAGCAGCTTGGGCGGAGCCAACTATGGCTACACCTTC
TRBJ2-5,-,-,TRBV18,CASSPWLGPTQGETQYF,TGTGCCAGCTCACCGTGGCTAGGTCCGACCCAGGGAGAGACCCAGTACTTC
TRBJ2-3,-,few,TRBV28,CASRPGPADTQYF,TGTGCCAGCAGACCCGGACCGGCAGATACGCAGTATTTT
TRBJ2-7,TRBD1,-,TRBV6-6,CASSSSGTETYEQYF,TGTGCCAGCAGTTCCTCCGGGACAGAGACCTACGAGCAGTACTTC
TRBJ1-3,-,many,TRBV12-3/TRBV12-4,CASSTAGTVANTIYF,TGTGCCAGCAGTACAGCCGGGACGGTTGCGAACACCATATATTTT
TRBJ2-7,-,-,TRBV29-1,CSAATVHSAYEQYF,TGCAGCGCCGCGACGGTCCACTCTGCCTACGAGCAGTACTTC
TRBJ2-1,-,many,TRBV7-9,CASSLFPRFSYNEQFF,TGTGCCAGCAGCTTATTCCCAAGATTCTCCTACAATGAGCAGTTCTTC
TRBJ2-7,TRBD1,-,TRBV19,CASSSRDRPPYEQYF,TGTGCCAGTAGTAGCCGGGACAGGCCACCCTACGAGCAGTACTTC
TRBJ2-1,TRBD2,few,TRBV9,CASSAPQVGTSAYNEQFF,TGTGCCAGCAGCGCCCCCCAAGTAGGGACTAGCGCCTACAATGAGCAGTTCTTC
TRBJ1-2,TRBD1,many,TRBV6-5,CASSYTRAGGLRSDGYTF,TGTGCCAGCAGTTACACTCGGGCAGGGGGCTTAAGGTCGGATGGCTACACCTTC
TRBJ1-5,-,many,TRBV3-1,CASSQKGNQPQHF,TGTGCCAGCAGCCAGAAGGGAAATCAGCCCCAGCATTTT
TRBJ2-7,-,few,TRBV7-2,CASSSQRAYEQYF,TGTGCCAGCAGCTCCCAGCGGGCCTACGAGCAGTACTTC
TRBJ1-6,-,few,TRBV12-3/TRBV12-4,CASSLHGGYNSPLHF,TGTGCCAGCAGTTTACACGGGGGGTATAATTCACCCCTCCACTTT